This T cell receptor (beta chain) originates from a study of cytomegalovirus exposure and HLA in healthy donors. The PCR employed 60 Vbeta primers together with 13 Jbeta primers. Only in-frame clones appear in the TCRdb table, and some are missing; sequencing was by immunoSEQ multiplex PCR. The sample holds around 120,000 clones; 81% are singletons and the top ten take 0.55% to 0.85%. The sample comprised PBMCs. This receptor was taken from a man between 18 and 35 years old in good health and CMV-seronegative.

Here the CDR3 reads CAWSVRTGHYGYTF. The CDR3 bases are TGTGCCTGGAGTGTACGGACAGGGCACTATGGCTACACCTTC. The V gene is TRBV30, the J gene TRBJ1-2, with 8 bases lining up with TRBD1. Germline CDR1 GTSNPN, CDR2 SVGIG (reference sequence). V shed 0 bases, J shed 3 bases, and the junction held 3 bases outside the gene matches. CDR3 size: 14 residues.